The subject of this entry is one TCR beta chain. These data are taken from a study of blood T cell repertoires in COVID-19. Living in about 25 US areas, the participants were between roughly 18 and 89 years of age. In assigning cohorts, the study relied on participant-reported clinical history. Under the authors' procedure: Amplification of reference gene primers was used by the study to estimate nucleated cell counts. The assay was immunoSEQ multiplex PCR, and TCRdb's table has in-frame clones only and misses some. V and J calls and clone size are copied from that table; D and trimming were computed from the DNA. The repertoire consists of about 480,000 clones, with roughly 90% occurring once and the leading ten covering roughly 1.9%. Sequenced input: PBMCs or T cells enriched from blood (not recorded which). The clonotype comes from a woman in her forties who had recovered from COVID-19.

As DNA, the CDR3 is TGTGCCAGTAGTATAGCCTCCCGGGGGAGAGGCTACACCTTC. Translated: CASSIASRGRGYTF. The chain employs TRBV19 and TRBJ1-2; tentatively, D is TRBD1 (5 bases). V shed 1 base and J shed 8 bases, with 14 bases lying between them. The CDR3 is 14 amino acids. Germline V gene data show CDR1 as LNHDA and CDR2 as SQIVND (reference sequence). Looking up the rest from reference TRBV19 and TRBJ1-2 gives the full variable domain: DGGITQSPKYLFRKEGQNVTLSCEQNLNHDAMYWYRQDPGQGLRLIYYSQIVNDFQKGDIAEGYSVSREKKESFPLTVTSAQKNPTAFYLCASSIASRGRGYTFGSGTRLTVV.